Listed here are 19 T cell receptor beta chains from one sample, sequenced in a study of T cell responses to AZD1222 COVID-19 vaccine. Using immunoSEQ multiplex PCR, the repertoire was profiled, and TCRdb retains in-frame clones only, with some absent. The sample lists fewer than 150,000 clones, about 89% seen once, with approximately 4.8% in the top ten. Material: peripheral blood, obtained on day 0 of AZD1222 vaccination. These receptors came from an adult in good health.

The CDR3 DNA follows: TGTGCCAGCGGGGGGGTTGGGATATTAAGTAGCTACGAGCAGTACTTC. It specifies CASGGVGILSSYEQYF. The chain links TRBV27 to TRBJ2-7, with 7 bases fitting TRBD2. The V segment lost 8 bases and the J segment 3 bases; nucleotides outside the gene matches: 16. The germline gives CDR1 MNHEY, CDR2 SMNVEV (reference sequence). This CDR3 has 16 residues.

V is TRBV5-1 and J is TRBJ2-7; D is undetermined. V lost 3 bases, J lost 3 bases, and 13 bases lay in between. Germline lookup yields CDR1 SGHRS and CDR2 YFSETQ. This CDR3 spans 14 amino acids. CDR3 DNA: TGCGCCAGCAGCTCAGGACCCCTAGACTACGAGCAGTACTTC. It is translated as CASSSGPLDYEQYF.

J is TRBJ2-2 and V is TRBV7-2; 11 bases agree with TRBD2. After removal of 6 bases from V and 5 bases from J, the junction contained 8 bases not matched to a gene. The CDR3 sequence is 16 residues long. The germline V gene encodes CDR1 SGHTA and CDR2 FQGNSA. The CDR3 nucleotides are TGTGCCAGCAGTAAAGGACTAGCGGGCGGGACCGGGGAGCTGTTTTTT. Translated: CASSKGLAGGTGELFF.

J is TRBJ1-5 and V is TRBV12-3 or TRBV12-4; D call uncertain. The V end was cut by 7 bases, the J end by 7 bases, with 14 bases between. CDR3 length: 13 amino acids. CDR3 sequence (DNA): TGTGCCAGCACCAAGGGCCCGGGGCAGCCCCAGCATTTT. This gives the protein CASTKGPGQPQHF.

The V and J genes are TRBV19 and TRBJ2-3, with D possibly being TRBD2 (6 bases). V lost 0 bases to trimming and J lost 2 bases, with 12 bases between them. This CDR3 region has 16 residues. Germline CDR1 is LNHDA and CDR2 is SQIVND (reference sequence). In DNA, the CDR3 is TGTGCCAGTAGTATAGATCCGGGGGTTCACACAGATACGCAGTATTTT. Amino acid sequence: CASSIDPGVHTDTQYF.

The chain combines TRBV4-1 with TRBJ2-3; 15 bases map to TRBD2. The CDR3 is 18 amino acids. From germline, CDR1 is MGHRA and CDR2 YSYEKL. The V and J ends lost 4 bases and 4 bases, in that order; junction bases with no gene match: 9. CDR3 loop: CASSRSGLAGGGADTQYF. DNA of the CDR3: TGCGCCAGCAGCCGATCGGGACTAGCGGGGGGAGGAGCAGATACGCAGTATTTT.

The chain is built from TRBV7-9 and TRBJ1-4; TRBD1 is a possible D gene (6 bases). This CDR3 contains 12 residues. Trimming took off 5 bases at V and 13 bases at J, with 14 bases between the two ends. The germline gives CDR1 SEHNR, CDR2 FQNEAQ (reference sequence). DNA for the CDR3: TGTGCCAGCAGCACTCAGGGGTTTCTACTGTTTTTT. Translated, it gives CASSTQGFLLFF. The entire variable domain, with the rest obtained from reference TRBV7-9 and TRBJ1-4, is as follows: DTGVSQNPRHKITKRGQNVTFRCDPISEHNRLYWYRQTLGQGPEFLTYFQNEAQLEKSRLLSDRFSAERPKGSFSTLEIQRTEQGDSAMYLCASSTQGFLLFFGSGTQLSVL.

The chain recombines TRBV4-2 with TRBJ2-7, with 13 bases identical to TRBD2. The CDR3 contains 15 residues. With 4 bases clipped from V and 4 bases from J, the junction kept 4 bases outside the gene matches. Germline V gene sequence: CDR1 LGHNA, CDR2 YNFKEQ. The CDR3 region is CASSRTSGGSYEQYF. In nucleotides, the CDR3 is TGTGCCAGCAGCCGGACTAGCGGGGGATCATACGAGCAGTACTTC.

This CDR3 reads CASSLAMVEQFF. CDR3 nucleotides: TGTGCCAGCAGCTTAGCGATGGTCGAGCAGTTCTTC. The chain recombines TRBV7-9 with TRBJ2-1; the D is unclear. Germline-derived CDR1 and CDR2 are SEHNR and FQNEAQ (reference sequence). This CDR3 is built from 12 residues. The V and J ends lost 0 bases and 10 bases respectively, with 7 bases between them.

The chain carries TRBV3-1 (or the pseudogene TRBV3-2) and TRBJ2-2; D is perhaps TRBD1 or TRBD2 (5 bases each). Trimming shortened V by 1 base and J by 7 bases, and 10 bases separated the two germline ends. This CDR3 spans 14 amino acids. Germline V gene sequence: CDR1 LGHDT, CDR2 YNNKEL (reference sequence). The CDR3 here is CASSQALGVGELFF. The CDR3 DNA is TGTGCCAGCAGCCAAGCTTTGGGGGTCGGGGAGCTGTTTTTT.

The chain combines TRBV12-5 with TRBJ2-3; D is uncertain. The CDR3 contains 14 residues. Between the trimmed V and J ends, which lost 7 bases and 2 bases, there was a span of 13 bases. CDR1 and CDR2 (germline): LGHNT, FRNRAP. The CDR3 region has the DNA TGTGCTAGTGCTATGACACAAACCACAGATACGCAGTATTTT. It translates to CASAMTQTTDTQYF.

CDR3 sequence: CASSRRPYEQYF. As DNA, the CDR3 is TGTGCCAGCAGTCGTCGGCCCTACGAGCAGTACTTC. The chain carries TRBV3-1 (or the pseudogene TRBV3-2) and TRBJ2-7, with D hard to call. V lost 6 bases and J lost 2, with 8 bases in between. CDR1 is LGHDT, CDR2 YNNKEL, per germline (reference sequence). This CDR3 spans 12 amino acids.

The rearrangement uses TRBV28 and TRBJ2-1; D is possibly TRBD1 (6 bases). V shed 5 bases and J shed 6 bases, with 11 bases lying between them. Germline assignment: CDR1 MDHEN and CDR2 SYDVKM. The CDR3 spans 13 residues. CDR3 residues: CASSLTGLNEQFF. In DNA form, the CDR3 reads TGTGCCAGCAGTCTCACAGGGCTCAATGAGCAGTTCTTC.

This chain joins TRBV19 and TRBJ2-7; tentative D call: TRBD1 (5 bases). In germline, CDR1 is LNHDA, CDR2 SQIVND (reference sequence). The CDR3 is made up of 12 amino acids. V was clipped by 1 base and J by 5 bases, with 6 bases between them. The CDR3 reads CASSIGGNEQYF. The CDR3 DNA sequence: TGTGCCAGTAGTATAGGGGGCAACGAGCAGTACTTC.

V usage is TRBV7-9 and J usage is TRBJ2-6; weak D call: TRBD2 (5 bases). Germline CDR1 SEHNR, CDR2 FQNEAQ (reference sequence). The V and J ends lost 5 bases and 1 base respectively, with 12 bases between them. The CDR3 is made up of 16 amino acids. CDR3 DNA sequence: TGTGCCAGCAGCCGCGCCCGGACTTCTGGGGCCAACGTCCTGACTTTC. Its protein product is CASSRARTSGANVLTF.

The chain joins TRBV5-1 to TRBJ1-2, with unresolved D. Germline assignment: CDR1 SGHRS and CDR2 YFSETQ. CDR3 length: 15 residues. The V end was cut by 2 bases, the J end by 0 bases, with 11 bases between. CDR3 DNA sequence: TGCGCCAGCAGCTTTCGGACGGGAGCTAACTATGGCTACACCTTC. It yields the protein CASSFRTGANYGYTF.

The CDR3 nucleotides are TGTGCCACCAGTGACAATACCAAAGCTCAGCAGTTCTTC. It specifies CATSDNTKAQQFF. The chain carries TRBV24-1 and TRBJ2-1; D remains unclear. V lost 4 bases and J 11 bases, leaving 14 bases between the germline ends. The CDR3 contains 13 residues. Germline CDR1 is KGHDR and CDR2 is SFDVKD.

V is TRBV27 and J is TRBJ2-2, with a possible D match to TRBD2 (6 bases). Trimming removed 5 bases from V and 6 bases from J, with 28 bases in between. This CDR3 is built from 19 residues. Germline V gene sequence: CDR1 MNHEY, CDR2 SMNVEV (reference sequence). The CDR3, as DNA: TGTGCCAGCAGTGCCCGGAGAGGGGAGGCAGGCCGCGGTTCCGGGGAGCTGTTTTTT. Translating it yields CASSARRGEAGRGSGELFF.

The genes are TRBV18 and TRBJ1-1; 10 bases map to TRBD1. Trimming cost V 4 bases and J 0 bases; bases outside gene matches: 2. The CDR3 is 15 amino acids. CDR1 is KGHSH and CDR2 is LQKENI in the germline V gene. CDR3 region: CASSQGQGMNTEAFF. Written as DNA, the CDR3 is TGTGCCAGCTCACAGGGACAGGGGATGAACACTGAAGCTTTCTTT.